What follows are 11 T cell receptor beta chains derived from one specimen sequenced in a study of regulatory T cells in long-lasting Graves disease. Indicated time point: newly diagnosed GD, antithyroid drugs for less than 3 months. Scientists built the TCR library using RNA that was extracted from PBMCs. Building the TCR beta libraries relied on iRepertoire HTBI primers, and CDR3 regions underwent Arm-PCR. TCRdb re-called the multiplex PCR reads through MiXCR, storing one row per CDR3 protein. The sample includes roughly 500,000 distinct CDR3 sequences, about 13% of them seen just once. The same data also went into a second study, on T cells in Graves' hyperthyroidism and ophthalmopathy.

The sequences come from peripheral blood mononuclear cells (PBMCs), collected at new diagnosis, from a patient treated with antithyroid drugs. These receptor sequences come from a man between 25 and 39 years old with Graves disease.

This clonotype was seen at least ten times. The gene calls are TRBV24-1 and TRBJ1-1; 7 bases map to TRBD1. The length of the CDR3 is 13 residues. Germline-derived CDR1 and CDR2 are KGHDR and SFDVKD. Trimming took 8 bases from V and 2 from J; bases not matched to a gene: 4. The CDR3 coding sequence is TGTGCCACCAACGAGGGGGCCAACACTGAAGCTTTCTTT. Protein product: CATNEGANTEAFF.

This clonotype was found many times. The V call is TRBV7-9, the J call TRBJ2-3; the D gene is possibly TRBD2 (6 bases). The CDR3 spans 15 residues. Trimming shortened V by 5 bases and J by 2 bases, and 14 bases separated the two germline ends. The germline CDR1 and CDR2 sequences are SEHNR and FQNEAQ (reference sequence). CDR3 nucleotide sequence: TGTGCCAGCAGCCCCCTCGGGGGAGTCACAGATACGCAGTATTTT. It specifies CASSPLGGVTDTQYF.

Note on this clonotype: A much larger clone differs by one base, so this may be a read error. The rearrangement joins TRBV7-2 to TRBJ2-1; 11 nucleotides line up with TRBD2. Unmatched junction bases numbered 12, after V lost 5 bases and J lost 6 bases. The CDR3 length is 17 residues. CDR1 is SGHTA and CDR2 is FQGNSA in the germline V gene. The DNA of the CDR3 is TGTGCCAGCAGCACACCCTCGGCAGGGACTAGCGGCAATGAGCAGTTCTTC. Its translation is CASSTPSAGTSGNEQFF.

Many counts were recorded for this clonotype. J is TRBJ1-2 and V is TRBV9; D might be TRBD1 (5 bases). V dropped 3 bases and J dropped 8 bases, with 20 bases sitting between them. The CDR3 consists of 15 residues. CDR1 SGDLS and CDR2 YYNGEE come from the germline V gene. This CDR3 is CASSAQTGRPSGYTF. The DNA of the CDR3 is TGTGCCAGCAGCGCACAAACGGGACGACCCTCCGGCTACACCTTC.

This clonotype was observed at least ten times. This sequence joins TRBV27 and TRBJ1-2; TRBD1 is a possible D gene (5 bases). The CDR3 is 13 amino acids. Germline V gene sequence: CDR1 MNHEY, CDR2 SMNVEV (reference sequence). Trimming shortened V by 4 bases and J by 3 bases, and 9 bases separated the two germline ends. The CDR3, as DNA: TGTGCCAGCAGTTCTGTGGGGGACTATGGCTACACCTTC. Protein product: CASSSVGDYGYTF.

This clonotype was observed many times. This chain connects TRBV30 to TRBJ2-1; D gene uncertain. Trimming took 0 bases from V and 10 from J, leaving 10 bases between them. This CDR3 spans 12 amino acids. Germline V CDR1 and CDR2: GTSNPN, SVGIG (reference sequence). CDR3 in DNA: TGTGCCTGGAGTGTAGGCCCCCTCGAGCAGTTCTTC. This encodes CAWSVGPLEQFF.

This clonotype was seen only a few times. This sequence may be a read error, since a much larger clone differs from it by one base. No DNA is shown, since the ends of the CDR3 on it are uncertain; the CDR3 is the one TCRdb lists. V gene TRBV29-1 combines with J gene TRBJ2-2; TRBD1, the D gene given by the table, was not confirmed from the DNA. 13 amino acids form the CDR3, both terminal residues included. CDR1 is SQVTM and CDR2 is ANQGSEA in the germline V gene. This CDR3 reads CSVGQGNTGELLF.

This clonotype was counted at least ten times. The chain recombines TRBV5-1 with TRBJ1-2; D uncertain. The CDR3 extends over 13 amino acids. The V gene's germline CDR1 is SGHRS and CDR2 YFSETQ. The V and J ends lost 4 bases and 5 bases respectively, with 12 bases between them. Here the CDR3 reads CASSRTAEYGYTF. CDR3 sequence (DNA): TGCGCCAGCAGCCGGACTGCGGAATATGGCTACACCTTC.

This clonotype was recorded many times. The V and J genes are TRBV12-3 or TRBV12-4 and TRBJ1-5; tentative D call: TRBD1 (6 bases). The CDR3 contains 13 residues. V lost 6 bases and J lost 7, with 13 bases in between. The CDR3 nucleotides are TGTGCCAGCAGCGTAGGGGGGAAGCAGCCCCAGCATTTT. It translates to CASSVGGKQPQHF.

This clonotype was picked up many times. The chain carries TRBV30 and TRBJ2-1; 8 bases match TRBD2. After removal of 1 base from V and 0 bases from J, the junction contained 5 bases not matched to a gene. CDR1 GTSNPN and CDR2 SVGIG come from the germline V gene (reference sequence). The CDR3 consists of 16 residues. The CDR3 DNA sequence: TGTGCCTGGAGTGCCGGGAGGGGATTCTCCTACAATGAGCAGTTCTTC. It translates to CAWSAGRGFSYNEQFF.

This clonotype was counted ten times or more. The V and J genes are TRBV6-2 or TRBV6-3 and TRBJ2-1; D may be TRBD2 (5 bases). CDR1 is MNHEY, CDR2 SVGEGT, per germline. This CDR3 has 15 amino acids. Trimming left V 10 bases short and J 8 bases short, with 24 bases between. Written as DNA, the CDR3 is TGTGCCACCAGACCGCTCTCCCAACCGAGGGATGAGCAGTTCTTC. Residues: CATRPLSQPRDEQFF.